Below, 5 T cell receptor beta chains from the same sample are listed, as sequenced in a study of breast tumors, draining lymph nodes, adjacent tissues. MiXCR was run by TCRdb on the multiplex PCR reads, yielding one entry per CDR3 protein. This sample has 150,000 to 250,000 distinct CDR3 sequences, with approximately 33% found just once. Axillary draining lymph nodes of breast cancer patients supplied the node samples. Sequenced material: axillary lymph node tissue. These receptor sequences come from a female donor with breast cancer. Some clones in this sample may be carry-over from other donors' samples.

The chain recombines TRBV5-5 with TRBJ2-1; a possible D gene is TRBD2 (7 bases). Trimming removed 4 bases from V and 0 bases from J, with 14 bases in between. The germline V gene encodes CDR1 SGHKS and CDR2 YYEKEE (reference sequence). CDR3 length: 16 amino acids. The CDR3 bases are TGTGCCAGCAGCGGGGGGGCGTCCAGCTCCTACAATGAGCAGTTCTTC. Its protein is CASSGGASSSYNEQFF.

This clonotype was recorded many times. The rearrangement joins TRBV24-1 to TRBJ2-1, with TRBD2 identical over 13 bases. The J segment lost 4 bases and the V segment lost 4 bases, leaving 6 bases of the junction unmatched. CDR1 and CDR2 (germline): KGHDR, SFDVKD. The length of the CDR3 is 17 residues. In DNA form, the CDR3 reads TGTGCCACCAGTGACCCACTAGCGGGAGGGGATTACAATGAGCAGTTCTTC. Protein: CATSDPLAGGDYNEQFF.

The V and J genes are TRBV4-1 and TRBJ2-3; 14 positions match TRBD2. V trimming: 0 bases; J trimming: 3 bases; junction bases outside the gene matches: 14. This CDR3 is 21 amino acids long. Germline V gene lookup returns CDR1 MGHRA and CDR2 YSYEKL. CDR3 loop: CASSQDPPGLAGVGRTDTQYF. In nucleotides, the CDR3 is TGCGCCAGCAGCCAAGATCCACCGGGACTAGCGGGAGTAGGACGTACAGATACGCAGTATTTT.

The rearrangement joins TRBV29-1 to TRBJ2-2, with a tentative D call TRBD2 (7 bases). The CDR3 is 14 amino acids. Deletions cut 3 bases from V and 7 bases from J, with 15 bases between. Germline values: CDR1 SQVTM, CDR2 ANQGSEA. CDR3 in DNA: TGCAGCGTTGACCCTCGGGGGGCTGGCGGGGAGCTGTTTTTT. It encodes CSVDPRGAGGELFF.

This clonotype was seen ten or more times. This chain uses TRBV4-3 with TRBJ2-7, with 8 bases fitting TRBD1. Trimming removed 0 bases from V and 2 bases from J; junction bases left unmatched: 0. There are 14 residues in the CDR3. CDR1 LGHNA and CDR2 YSLEER come from the germline V gene. The CDR3 nucleotides are TGCGCCAGCAGCCAAGAGGACAGGGCCTACGAGCAGTACTTC. Amino acid sequence: CASSQEDRAYEQYF.